This T cell receptor beta chain was sequenced during a study of pediatric ulcerative colitis. Up to 500,000 reads were sequenced per sample. Clones were sequenced by immunoSEQ multiplex PCR, and TCRdb holds only the in-frame ones, with some missing. The data contain around 61,000 clones, roughly nine tenths of them singletons. No immunosuppressive drugs were given to ulcerative colitis patients before diagnostic colonoscopy. The V end was cut by 9 bases, the J end by 0 bases, with 12 bases between. The CDR3 consists of 13 residues. Germline CDR1 and CDR2: MNHEY and SVGAGI. Sequencing used blood. The chain recombines TRBV6-5 with TRBJ2-7; a possible D gene is TRBD1 (6 bases). The receptor was derived from a boy younger than 18 with severe ulcerative colitis. CDR3 DNA sequence: TGTGCCAGTTCCACAGGGCCCTCCTACGAGCAGTACTTC. Translated, it gives CASSTGPSYEQYF.